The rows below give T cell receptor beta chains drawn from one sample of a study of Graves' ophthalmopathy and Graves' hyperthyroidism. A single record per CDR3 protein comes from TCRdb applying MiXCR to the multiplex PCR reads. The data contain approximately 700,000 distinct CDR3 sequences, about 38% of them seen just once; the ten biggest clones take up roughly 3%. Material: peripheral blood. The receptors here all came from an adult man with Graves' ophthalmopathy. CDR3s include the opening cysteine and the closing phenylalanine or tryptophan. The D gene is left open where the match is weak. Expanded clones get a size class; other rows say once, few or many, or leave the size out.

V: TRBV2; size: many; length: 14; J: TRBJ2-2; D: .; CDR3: CASIGTANTGELFF; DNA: TGTGCCAGCATCGGGACGGCGAACACCGGGGAGCTGTTTTTT
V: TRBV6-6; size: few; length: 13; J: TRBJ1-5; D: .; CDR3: CASSYVDRQPQHF; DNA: TGTGCCAGCAGTTACGTAGATAGGCAGCCCCAGCATTTT
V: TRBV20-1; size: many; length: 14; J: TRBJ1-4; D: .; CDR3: CSASEDMLSEKLFF; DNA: TGCAGTGCTTCCGAAGACATGTTAAGCGAAAAACTGTTTTTT
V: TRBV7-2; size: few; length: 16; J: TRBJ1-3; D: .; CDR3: CASSQDRDLSGNTIYF; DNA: TGCGCCAGCAGCCAAGATAGGGACCTCTCTGGAAACACCATATATTTT
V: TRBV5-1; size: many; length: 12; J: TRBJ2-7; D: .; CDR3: CASSFEGFEQYF; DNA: TGCGCCAGCAGCTTCGAGGGGTTCGAGCAGTACTTC
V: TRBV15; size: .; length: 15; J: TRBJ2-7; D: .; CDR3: CATSSLTGSEDEQYF; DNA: TGTGCCACCAGCAGCCTAACAGGGTCTGAGGACGAGCAGTACTTC
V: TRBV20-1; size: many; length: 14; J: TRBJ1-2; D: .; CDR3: CSASGAITNYGYTF; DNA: TGCAGTGCTAGTGGGGCAATCACTAACTATGGCTACACCTTC
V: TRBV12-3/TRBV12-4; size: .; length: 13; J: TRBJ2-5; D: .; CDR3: CASSDGGGETQYF; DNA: TGTGCCAGCAGTGATGGGGGAGGAGAGACCCAGTACTTC
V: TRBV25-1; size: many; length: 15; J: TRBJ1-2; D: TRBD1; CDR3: CASSDPGQGARGYTF; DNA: TGTGCCAGCAGTGACCCGGGACAGGGGGCGCGAGGCTACACCTTC
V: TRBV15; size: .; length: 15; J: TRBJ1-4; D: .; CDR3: CATSTTRAANEKLFF; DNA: TGTGCCACCAGCACGACTAGGGCAGCTAATGAAAAACTGTTTTTT
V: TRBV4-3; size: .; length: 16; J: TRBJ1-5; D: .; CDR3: CASSQGIPVNNQPQHF; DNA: TGCGCCAGCAGCCAAGGAATCCCGGTAAACAATCAGCCCCAGCATTTT
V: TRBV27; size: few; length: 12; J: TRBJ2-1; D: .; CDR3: CASSLSGYEQFF; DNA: TGTGCCAGCAGTTTATCGGGATATGAGCAGTTCTTC
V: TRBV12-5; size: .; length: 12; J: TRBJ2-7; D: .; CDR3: CASGLVVHEQYF; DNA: TGTGCTAGTGGTTTGGTAGTGCACGAGCAGTACTTC
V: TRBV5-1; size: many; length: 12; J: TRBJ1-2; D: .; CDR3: CASSLVSDGYTF; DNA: TGCGCCAGCAGCTTGGTGTCAGATGGCTACACCTTC
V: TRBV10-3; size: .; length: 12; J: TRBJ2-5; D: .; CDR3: CATLGDGETQYF; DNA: TGTGCCACCCTAGGGGACGGAGAGACCCAGTACTTC
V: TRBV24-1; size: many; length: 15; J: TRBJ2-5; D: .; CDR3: CATSDPGQGGETQYF; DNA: TGTGCCACCAGTGATCCCGGACAGGGAGGGGAGACCCAGTACTTC
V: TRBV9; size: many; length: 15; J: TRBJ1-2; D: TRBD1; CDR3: CASSVDRGGNYGYTF; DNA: TGTGCCAGCAGCGTCGACAGGGGTGGGAACTATGGCTACACCTTC
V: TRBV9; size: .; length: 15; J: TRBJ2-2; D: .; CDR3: CASSVVADPWGELFF; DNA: TGTGCCAGCAGCGTGGTAGCGGATCCTTGGGGGGAGCTGTTTTTT
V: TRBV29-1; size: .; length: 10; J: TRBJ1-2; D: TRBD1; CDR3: CSVLQGSVTF; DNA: TGCAGCGTCCTACAGGGGTCAGTCACCTTC
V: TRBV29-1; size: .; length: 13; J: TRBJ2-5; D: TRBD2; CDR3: CSRGTSGRATQYF; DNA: TGCAGCAGGGGGACTAGCGGGCGGGCGACCCAGTACTTC
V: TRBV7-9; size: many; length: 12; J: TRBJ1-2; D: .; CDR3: CASSRAVSGYTF; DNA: TGTGCCAGCAGCCGGGCAGTAAGTGGCTACACCTTC
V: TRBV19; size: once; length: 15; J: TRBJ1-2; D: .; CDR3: CASHPLGGAGYGYTF; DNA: TGTGCCAGTCACCCTCTGGGGGGGGCGGGCTATGGCTACACCTTC
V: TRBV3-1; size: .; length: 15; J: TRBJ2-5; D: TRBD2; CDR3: CASSRGTSGQETQYF; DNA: TGTGCCAGCAGCCGGGGGACTAGCGGACAAGAGACCCAGTACTTC
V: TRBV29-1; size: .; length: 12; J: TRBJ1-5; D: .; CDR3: CSVARGGTYEHF; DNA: TGCAGCGTTGCGCGGGGGGGAACCTACGAGCATTTT
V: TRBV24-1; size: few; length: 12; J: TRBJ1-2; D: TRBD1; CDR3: CATRDRGFGYTF; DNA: TGTGCCACCCGGGACAGGGGGTTTGGCTACACCTTC
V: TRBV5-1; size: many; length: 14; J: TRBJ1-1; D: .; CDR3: CASSLDREGTEAFF; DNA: TGCGCCAGCAGCTTGGACAGGGAAGGGACTGAAGCTTTCTTT